The present entry profiles one TCR beta chain with its context. Its target is not known. One junction end disagrees with the germline gene, perhaps due to a read error. Primers included in the PCR were 60 Vbeta and 13 Jbeta primers. Clones were read by immunoSEQ multiplex PCR, and TCRdb kept only the in-frame ones, dropping some. Of about 190,000 clones in the sample, 75% to 90% were seen once. This specimen belongs to a study of cytomegalovirus exposure and HLA in healthy donors. General study results and limits: The only immune exposure information that was available was CMV serostatus. Confirmation in vitro established that three CMV-associated chains were specific for CMV antigens. Cytomegalovirus association was listed for about 160 TCR beta chains.

Material: PBMCs. The sequence came from a man aged 30 to 45 in good health and CMV-seronegative.

The CDR3 spells CASSLDDRFYEQYF. In DNA form, the CDR3 reads TGTGCCAGCAGCCTAGATGACAGATTCTACGAGCAGTACTTC. The V and J genes are TRBV11-2 and TRBJ2-7; D perhaps matches TRBD1 (5 bases). Looked up from germline, CDR1 is SGHAT and CDR2 is FQNNGV. CDR3 length: 14 residues.